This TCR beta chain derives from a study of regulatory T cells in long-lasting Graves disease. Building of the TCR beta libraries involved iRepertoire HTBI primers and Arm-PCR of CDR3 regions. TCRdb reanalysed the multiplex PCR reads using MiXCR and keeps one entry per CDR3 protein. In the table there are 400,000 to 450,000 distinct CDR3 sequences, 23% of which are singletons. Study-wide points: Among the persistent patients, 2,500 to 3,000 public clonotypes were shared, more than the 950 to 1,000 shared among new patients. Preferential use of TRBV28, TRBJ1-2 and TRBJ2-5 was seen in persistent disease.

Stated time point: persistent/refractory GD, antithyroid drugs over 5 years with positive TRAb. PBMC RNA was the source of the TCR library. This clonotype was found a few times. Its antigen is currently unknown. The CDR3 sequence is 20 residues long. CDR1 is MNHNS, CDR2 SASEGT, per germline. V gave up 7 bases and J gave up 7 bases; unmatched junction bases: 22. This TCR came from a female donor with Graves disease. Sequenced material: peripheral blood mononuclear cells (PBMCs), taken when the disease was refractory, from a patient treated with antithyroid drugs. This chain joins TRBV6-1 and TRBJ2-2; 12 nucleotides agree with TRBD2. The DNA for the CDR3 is TGTGCCAGCACCCCGGGAGCAGTCCGAAGACTAGCGGGAGTCATCGGGGAGCTGTTTTTT. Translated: CASTPGAVRRLAGVIGELFF.